The entry that follows covers one T cell receptor beta chain sequence. The CDR3 length is 14 residues. The V gene lost 4 bases and the J gene lost 4 bases, with 11 bases spanning the gap. The germline V gene has CDR1 LNHDA and CDR2 SQIVND (reference sequence). This sample was taken from a study of radiotherapy plus CTLA-4 blockade in lung cancer. The method was immunoSEQ multiplex PCR; TCRdb's version includes in-frame clones alone and lacks a portion of them. The repertoire holds over 50,000 clones, with approximately 79% as singletons. Here the sequenced sample was peripheral blood, taken from a patient treated with radiotherapy plus ipilimumab. This sequence joins TRBV19 and TRBJ1-5, with D unclear. This receptor was identified in a human donor with non-small cell lung cancer who had a partial response to radiotherapy plus ipilimumab. DNA for the CDR3: TGTGCCAGTAGTACCCAAACAGTAAATCAGCCCCAGCATTTT. This gives the protein CASSTQTVNQPQHF.